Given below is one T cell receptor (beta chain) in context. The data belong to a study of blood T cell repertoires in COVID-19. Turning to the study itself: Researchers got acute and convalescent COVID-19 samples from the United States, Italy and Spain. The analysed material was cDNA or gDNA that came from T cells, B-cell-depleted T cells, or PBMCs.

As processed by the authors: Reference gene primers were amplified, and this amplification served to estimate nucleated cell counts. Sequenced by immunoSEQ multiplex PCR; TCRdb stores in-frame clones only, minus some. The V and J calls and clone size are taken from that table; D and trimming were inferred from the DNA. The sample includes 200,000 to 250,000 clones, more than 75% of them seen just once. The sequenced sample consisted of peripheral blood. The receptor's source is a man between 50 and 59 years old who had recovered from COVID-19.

CDR3 sequence (DNA): TGTGCCACCAGCAGAGGCATAACGGGCACTGAAGCTTTCTTT. Protein sequence: CATSRGITGTEAFF. The chain couples TRBV15 to TRBJ1-1; D remains ambiguous. The V and J ends lost 1 base and 4 bases respectively, with 10 bases between them. The CDR3 covers 14 residues. Germline lookup yields CDR1 LNHNV and CDR2 YYDKDF (reference sequence).